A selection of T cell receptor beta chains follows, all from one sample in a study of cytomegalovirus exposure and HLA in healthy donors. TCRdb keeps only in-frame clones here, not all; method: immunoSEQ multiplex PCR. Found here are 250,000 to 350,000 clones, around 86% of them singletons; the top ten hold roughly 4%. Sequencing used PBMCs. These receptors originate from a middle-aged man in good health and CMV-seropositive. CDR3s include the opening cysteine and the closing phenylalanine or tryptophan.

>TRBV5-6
CASTQLLRLAYTYEQYF
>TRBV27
CASMSNGETQYF
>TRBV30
CAWSVGLAGSYNEQFF
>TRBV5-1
CASSSGLSTDTQYF
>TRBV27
CASSLGGFQPQHF
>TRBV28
CASSGPTGGITQVDTQYF
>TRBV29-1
CSVVDYRGEQFF
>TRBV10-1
CASSEATGVDAEAFF
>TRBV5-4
CASSRDRSYEQYF
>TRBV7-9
CASRRQGVGNTIYF
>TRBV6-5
CASSYWAGGTYEQYF
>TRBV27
CASSPLDRVPYEQYF
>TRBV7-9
CSSTAYRGTATEAFF
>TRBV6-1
CASSELAGGQYEQYF
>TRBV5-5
CASSSDTLRYEQYF
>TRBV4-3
CASSQDLDRGNANEKLFF
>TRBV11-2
CASSWTSGSYEQYF
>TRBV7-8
CASSKDSLFSGNTIYF
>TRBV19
CASSPGLAVNEQFF
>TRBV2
CASKQRAESPTGELFF
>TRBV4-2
CASSQRTSGANEQFF
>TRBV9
CASSVGGTGVDHEQFF
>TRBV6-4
CASRIKTGPLGVEQYF
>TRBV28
CASSSRTGGGEQYF
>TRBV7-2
CASSSVLGKGGNYGYTF
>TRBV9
CASSVEGSGSYNEQFF
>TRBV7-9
CSSSITGLHSYEQYF
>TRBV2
CASILTGANEKLFF
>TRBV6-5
CASSYSRDSYEQYF